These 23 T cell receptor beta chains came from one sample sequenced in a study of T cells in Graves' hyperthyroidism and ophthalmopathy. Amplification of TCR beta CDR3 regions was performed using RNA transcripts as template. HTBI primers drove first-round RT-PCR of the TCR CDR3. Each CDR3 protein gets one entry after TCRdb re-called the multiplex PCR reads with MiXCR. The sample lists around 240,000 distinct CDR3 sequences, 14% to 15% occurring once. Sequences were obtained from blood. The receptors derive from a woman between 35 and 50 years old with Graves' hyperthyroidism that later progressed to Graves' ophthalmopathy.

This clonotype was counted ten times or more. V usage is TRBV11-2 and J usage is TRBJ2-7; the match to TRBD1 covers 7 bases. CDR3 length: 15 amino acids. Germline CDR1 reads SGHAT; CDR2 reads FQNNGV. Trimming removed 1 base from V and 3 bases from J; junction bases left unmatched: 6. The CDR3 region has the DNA TGTGCCAGCAGCTTAGGGACAGGCCCTCTCTACGAGCAGTACTTC. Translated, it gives CASSLGTGPLYEQYF. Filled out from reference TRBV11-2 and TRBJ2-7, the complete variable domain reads EAGVAQSPRYKIIEKRQSVAFWCNPISGHATLYWYQQILGQGPKLLIQFQNNGVVDDSQLPKDRFSAERLKGVDSTLKIQPAKLEDSAVYLCASSLGTGPLYEQYFGPGTRLTVT.

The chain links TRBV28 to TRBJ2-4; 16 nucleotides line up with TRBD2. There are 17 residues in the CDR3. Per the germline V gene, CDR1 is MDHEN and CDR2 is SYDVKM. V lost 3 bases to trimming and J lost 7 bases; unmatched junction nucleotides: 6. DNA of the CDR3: TGTGCCAGCAGTTTCGGGACTAGCGGGAGGGAATTGAACATTCAGTACTTC. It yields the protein CASSFGTSGRELNIQYF.

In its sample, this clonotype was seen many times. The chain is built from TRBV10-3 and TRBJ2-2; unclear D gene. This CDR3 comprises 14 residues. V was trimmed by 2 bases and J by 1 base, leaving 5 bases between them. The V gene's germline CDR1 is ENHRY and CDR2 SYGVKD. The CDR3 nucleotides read TGTGCCATCAGTGAGGTCGGGAACACCGGGGAGCTGTTTTTT. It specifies CAISEVGNTGELFF.

The CDR3 coding sequence is TGCGCCAGCAGCCGTATGATCAACGGACCGGGGAGCTCTGGAAACACCATATATTTT. Protein: CASSRMINGPGSSGNTIYF. The chain carries TRBV4-1 and TRBJ1-3, with D uncertain. CDR3 length: 19 residues. The germline V and J ends were trimmed by 4 bases and 0 bases, with 22 bases remaining between them. CDR1 is MGHRA and CDR2 is YSYEKL in the germline V gene.

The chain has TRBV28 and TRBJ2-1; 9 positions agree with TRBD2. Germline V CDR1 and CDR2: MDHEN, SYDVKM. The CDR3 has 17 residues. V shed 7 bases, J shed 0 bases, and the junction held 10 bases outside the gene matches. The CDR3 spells CASTRLAELSSYNEQFF. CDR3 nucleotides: TGTGCCAGCACCCGACTAGCGGAGCTGAGCTCCTACAATGAGCAGTTCTTC.

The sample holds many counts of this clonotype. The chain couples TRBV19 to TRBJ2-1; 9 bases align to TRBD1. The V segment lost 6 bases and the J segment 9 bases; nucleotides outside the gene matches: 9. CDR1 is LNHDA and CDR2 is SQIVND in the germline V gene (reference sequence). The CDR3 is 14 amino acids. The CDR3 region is CASSSGTGSGEQFF. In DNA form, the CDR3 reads TGTGCCAGTAGCTCCGGGACAGGGTCTGGTGAGCAGTTCTTC.

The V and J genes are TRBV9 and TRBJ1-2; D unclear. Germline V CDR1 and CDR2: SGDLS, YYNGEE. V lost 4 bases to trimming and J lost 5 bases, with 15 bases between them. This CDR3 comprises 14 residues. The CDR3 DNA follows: TGTGCCAGCAGCCCCCGTGGAGGGATTTATGGCTACACCTTC. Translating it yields CASSPRGGIYGYTF.

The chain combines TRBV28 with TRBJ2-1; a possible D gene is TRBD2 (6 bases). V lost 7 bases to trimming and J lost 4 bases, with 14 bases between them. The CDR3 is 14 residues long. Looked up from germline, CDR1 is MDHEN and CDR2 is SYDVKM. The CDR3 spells CASTQTREYNEQFF. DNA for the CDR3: TGTGCCAGCACCCAAACCCGGGAGTACAATGAGCAGTTCTTC.

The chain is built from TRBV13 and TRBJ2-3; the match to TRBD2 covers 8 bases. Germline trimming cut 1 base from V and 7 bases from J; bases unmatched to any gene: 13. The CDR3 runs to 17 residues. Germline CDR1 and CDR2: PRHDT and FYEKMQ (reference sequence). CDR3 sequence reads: CASSLEIWGTSFYTQYF. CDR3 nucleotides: TGTGCCAGCAGCTTAGAGATCTGGGGGACTAGTTTTTATACGCAGTATTTT. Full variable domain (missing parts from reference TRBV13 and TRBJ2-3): AAGVIQSPRHLIKEKRETATLKCYPIPRHDTVYWYQQGPGQDPQFLISFYEKMQSDKGSIPDRFSAQQFSDYHSELNMSSLELGDSALYFCASSLEIWGTSFYTQYFGPGTRLTVL.

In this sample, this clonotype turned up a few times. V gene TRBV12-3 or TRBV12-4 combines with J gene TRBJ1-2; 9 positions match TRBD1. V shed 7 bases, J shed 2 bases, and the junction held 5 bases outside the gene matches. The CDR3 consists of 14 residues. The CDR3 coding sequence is TGTGCCAGCACCCGGACAGGGGCCAACTATGGCTACACCTTC. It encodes CASTRTGANYGYTF.

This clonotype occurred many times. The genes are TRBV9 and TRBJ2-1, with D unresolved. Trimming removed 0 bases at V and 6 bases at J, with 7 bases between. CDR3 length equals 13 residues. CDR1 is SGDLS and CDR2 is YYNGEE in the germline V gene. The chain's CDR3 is CASSVDLSNEQFF. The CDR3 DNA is TGTGCCAGCAGCGTAGATCTGTCCAATGAGCAGTTCTTC.

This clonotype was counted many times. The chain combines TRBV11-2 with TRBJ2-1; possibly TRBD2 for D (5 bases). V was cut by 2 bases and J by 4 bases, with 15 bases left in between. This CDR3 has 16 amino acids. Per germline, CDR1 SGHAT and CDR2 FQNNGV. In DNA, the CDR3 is TGTGCCAGCAGCTTACCGGCCTCGGGGAGATACAATGAGCAGTTCTTC. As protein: CASSLPASGRYNEQFF.

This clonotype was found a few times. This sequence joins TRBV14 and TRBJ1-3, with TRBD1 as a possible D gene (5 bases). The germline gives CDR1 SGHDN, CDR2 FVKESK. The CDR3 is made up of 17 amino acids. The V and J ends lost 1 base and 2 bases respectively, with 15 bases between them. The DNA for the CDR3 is TGTGCCAGCAGCCAAGTCTGGCCTGACAGAACTGGAAACACCATATATTTT. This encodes CASSQVWPDRTGNTIYF.

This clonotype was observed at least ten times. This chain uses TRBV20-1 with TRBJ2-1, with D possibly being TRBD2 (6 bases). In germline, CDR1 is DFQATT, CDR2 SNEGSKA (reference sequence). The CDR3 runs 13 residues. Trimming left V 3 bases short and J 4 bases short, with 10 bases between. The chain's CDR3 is CSASGRFYNEQFF. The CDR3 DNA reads TGCAGTGCTAGCGGGAGATTTTACAATGAGCAGTTCTTC.

CDR3: CASGDRISNQPQHF. Written as DNA, the CDR3 is TGTGCCAGTGGGGACAGGATTAGCAATCAGCCCCAGCATTTT. The J gene is TRBJ1-5, the V gene TRBV19, with 8 bases fitting TRBD1. Germline values: CDR1 LNHDA, CDR2 SQIVND (reference sequence). V dropped 8 bases and J dropped 0; count of bases not matched to a gene: 3. This CDR3 region has 14 residues. The complete variable domain, with remaining parts taken from reference TRBV19 and TRBJ1-5, reads DGGITQSPKYLFRKEGQNVTLSCEQNLNHDAMYWYRQDPGQGLRLIYYSQIVNDFQKGDIAEGYSVSREKKESFPLTVTSAQKNPTAFYLCASGDRISNQPQHFGDGTRLSIL.

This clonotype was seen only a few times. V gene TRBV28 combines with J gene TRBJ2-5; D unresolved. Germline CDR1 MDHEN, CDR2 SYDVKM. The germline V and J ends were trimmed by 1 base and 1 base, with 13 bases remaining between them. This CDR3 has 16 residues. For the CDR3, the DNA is TGTGCCAGCAGTTTATCAGGATTTCGGTCCCAAGAGACCCAGTACTTC. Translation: CASSLSGFRSQETQYF.

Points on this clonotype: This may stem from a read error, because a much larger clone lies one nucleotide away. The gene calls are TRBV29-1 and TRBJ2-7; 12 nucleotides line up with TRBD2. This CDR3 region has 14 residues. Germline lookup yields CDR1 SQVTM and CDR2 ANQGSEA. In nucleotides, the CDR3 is TGCAGCGCCGAAACGGGACTAGCGGGCCACGAGCAGCACTTC. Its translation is CSAETGLAGHEQHF.

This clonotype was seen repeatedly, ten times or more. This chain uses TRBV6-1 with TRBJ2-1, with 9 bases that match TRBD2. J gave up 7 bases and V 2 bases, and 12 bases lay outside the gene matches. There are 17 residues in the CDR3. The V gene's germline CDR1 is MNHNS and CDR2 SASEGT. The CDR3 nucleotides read TGTGCCAGCAGTGAAATTGGGACGTCTAGCGGGGATAATGAGCAGTTCTTC. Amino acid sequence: CASSEIGTSSGDNEQFF.

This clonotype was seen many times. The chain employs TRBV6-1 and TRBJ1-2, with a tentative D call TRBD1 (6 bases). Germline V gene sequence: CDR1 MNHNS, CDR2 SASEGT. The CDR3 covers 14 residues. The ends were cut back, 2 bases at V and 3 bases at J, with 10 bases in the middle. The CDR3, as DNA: TGTGCCAGCAGTGAACAGGGGCTTGACTATGGCTACACCTTC. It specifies CASSEQGLDYGYTF.

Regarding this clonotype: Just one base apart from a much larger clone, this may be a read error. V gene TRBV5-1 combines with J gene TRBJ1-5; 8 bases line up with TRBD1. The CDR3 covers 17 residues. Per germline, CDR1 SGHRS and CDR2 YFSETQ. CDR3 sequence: CASSQGPGGSGKQPQHF. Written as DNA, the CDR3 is TGCGCCAGCAGCCAAGGGCCAGGGGGCTCTGGCAAGCAGCCCCAGCATTTT. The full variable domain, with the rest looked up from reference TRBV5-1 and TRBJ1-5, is KAGVTQTPRYLIKTRGQQVTLSCSPISGHRSVSWYQQTPGQGLQFLFEYFSETQRNKGNFPGRFSGRQFSNSRSEMNVSTLELGDSALYLCASSQGPGGSGKQPQHFGDGTRLSIL.

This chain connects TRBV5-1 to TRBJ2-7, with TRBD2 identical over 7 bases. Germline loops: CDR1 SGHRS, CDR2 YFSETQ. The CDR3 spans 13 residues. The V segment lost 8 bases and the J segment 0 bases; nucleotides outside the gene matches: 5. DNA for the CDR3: TGCGCCAGTGGGGGGGGGGTCTCCTACGAGCAGTACTTC. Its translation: CASGGGVSYEQYF.

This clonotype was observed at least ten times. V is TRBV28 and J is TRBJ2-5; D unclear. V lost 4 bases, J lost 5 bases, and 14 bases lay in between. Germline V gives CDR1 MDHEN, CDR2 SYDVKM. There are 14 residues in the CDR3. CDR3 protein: CASSSVGRRETQYF. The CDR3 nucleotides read TGTGCCAGCAGTTCGGTTGGACGTCGGGAGACCCAGTACTTC.

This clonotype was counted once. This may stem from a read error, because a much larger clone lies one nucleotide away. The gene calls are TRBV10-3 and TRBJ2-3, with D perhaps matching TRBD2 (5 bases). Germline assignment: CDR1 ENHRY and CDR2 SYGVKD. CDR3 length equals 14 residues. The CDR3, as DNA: TGTGCCACCAGTGACGGGGAAGGCACAGATACGCAGTATTTT. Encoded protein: CATSDGEGTDTQYF.